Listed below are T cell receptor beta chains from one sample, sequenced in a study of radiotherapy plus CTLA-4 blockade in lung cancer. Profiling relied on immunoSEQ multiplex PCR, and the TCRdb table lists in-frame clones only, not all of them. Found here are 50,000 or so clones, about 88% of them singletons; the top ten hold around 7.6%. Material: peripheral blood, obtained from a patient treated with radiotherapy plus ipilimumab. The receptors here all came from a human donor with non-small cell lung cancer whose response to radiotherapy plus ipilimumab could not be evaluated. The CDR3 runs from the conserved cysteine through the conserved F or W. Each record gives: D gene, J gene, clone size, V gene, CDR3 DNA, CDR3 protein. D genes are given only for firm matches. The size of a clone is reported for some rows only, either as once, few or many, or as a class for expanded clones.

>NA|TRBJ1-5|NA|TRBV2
TGTGCCAGCAGACCACAGGGAGTCAATCAGCCCCAGCATTTT
CASRPQGVNQPQHF
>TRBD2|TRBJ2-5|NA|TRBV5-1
TGCGCCAGCAGCTTGAGCGGCGGGAGGGTCCAAGAGACCCAGTACTTC
CASSLSGGRVQETQYF
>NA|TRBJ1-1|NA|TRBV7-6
TGTGCCAGCAGCTCTCCCGGGGAAAATACTGAAGCTTTCTTT
CASSSPGENTEAFF
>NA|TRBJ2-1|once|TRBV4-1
TGCGCCAGCAGCCAAGGGACAGCCAATGAGCAGTTCTTC
CASSQGTANEQFF
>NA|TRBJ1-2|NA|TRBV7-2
TGTGCCAGCAGCTTAGACAGGGAAGACTATGGCTACACCTTC
CASSLDREDYGYTF
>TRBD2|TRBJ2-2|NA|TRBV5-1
TGCGCCAGCAGCCCGGGGACTAGCGGACCTTACACCGGGGAGCTGTTTTTT
CASSPGTSGPYTGELFF
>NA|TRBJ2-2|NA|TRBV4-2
TGTGCCAGCAGCCAAGCACAGGGAGCGAACACCGGGGAGCTGTTTTTT
CASSQAQGANTGELFF
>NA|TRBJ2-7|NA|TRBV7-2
TGTGCCAGCAGCTTAGTGGGCAGCTCCTACGAGCAGTACTTC
CASSLVGSSYEQYF
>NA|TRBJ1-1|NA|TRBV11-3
TGTGCCAGCAGCCCGGGACATCCTACAGGTACTGAAGCTTTCTTT
CASSPGHPTGTEAFF
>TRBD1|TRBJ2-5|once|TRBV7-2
TGTGCCAGCAGCCCGACAGGGAGCCAAGAGACCCAGTACTTC
CASSPTGSQETQYF
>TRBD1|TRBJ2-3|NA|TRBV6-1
TGTGCCAGCAGGCGGGACAGGGGCACAGATACGCAGTATTTT
CASRRDRGTDTQYF
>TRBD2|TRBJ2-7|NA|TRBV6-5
TGTGCCAGCAGCCCGGGACTAGAAGGGCAGTACTTC
CASSPGLEGQYF
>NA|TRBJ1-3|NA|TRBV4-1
TGCGCCAGCAGCCAGGCGGGACGGAGCTCTGGAAACACCATATATTTT
CASSQAGRSSGNTIYF
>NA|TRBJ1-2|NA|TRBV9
TGTGCCAGCAGCGTAGCGCCGGACTGGAACTATGGCTACACCTTC
CASSVAPDWNYGYTF
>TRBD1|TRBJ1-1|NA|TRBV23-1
TGCGCCAGCAGTCAATCTCGGGGGACAGGGCCTGAAGCTTTCTTT
CASSQSRGTGPEAFF
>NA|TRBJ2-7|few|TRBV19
TGTGCCAGTAGTATGGACAGCCCAAAACCCTACGAGCAGTACTTC
CASSMDSPKPYEQYF
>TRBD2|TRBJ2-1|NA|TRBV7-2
TGTGCCAGCAGTCTATCAGCGGGGGGGCAGGATGAGCAGTTCTTC
CASSLSAGGQDEQFF
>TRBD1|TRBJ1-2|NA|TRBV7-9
TGTGCCAGCAGCGGTAACAGGGGCGGTGGCTACACCTTC
CASSGNRGGGYTF
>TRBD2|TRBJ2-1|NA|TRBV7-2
TGTGCCAGCAGCACCTGGACTAGCGGGGGATACAATGAGCAGTTCTTC
CASSTWTSGGYNEQFF
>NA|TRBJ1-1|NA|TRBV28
TGTGCCAGCAGTCCCCTCGGGAACACTGAAGCTTTCTTT
CASSPLGNTEAFF
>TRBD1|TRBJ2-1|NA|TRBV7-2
TGTGCCAGCAGCTTAGCGACAGGGGGGTATGGCTACAATGAGCAGTTCTTC
CASSLATGGYGYNEQFF
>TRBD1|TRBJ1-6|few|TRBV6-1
TGTGCCAGCACCGTTACAGGGGGAGGTTCACCCCTCCACTTT
CASTVTGGGSPLHF
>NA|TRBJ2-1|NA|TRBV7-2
TGTGCCAGCAGCTCCGCCCGGGACTCTCACAATGAGCAGTTCTTC
CASSSARDSHNEQFF
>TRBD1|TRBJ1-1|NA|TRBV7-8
TGTGCCAGCACCATCCTGACAGGGGCTTTGAACACTGAAGCTTTCTTT
CASTILTGALNTEAFF
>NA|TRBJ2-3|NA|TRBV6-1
TGTGCCAGCAGTGAAGGTGGCGGCGGTACGCAGTATTTT
CASSEGGGGTQYF
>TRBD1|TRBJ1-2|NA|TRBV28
TGTGCCAGCAGTTTGCCGCAGGGGGTGAACTATGGCTACACCTTC
CASSLPQGVNYGYTF
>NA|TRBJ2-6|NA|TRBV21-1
TGTGCCAGCAGCACGGGACAGTTCTTCTCTGGGGCCAACGTCCTGACTTTC
CASSTGQFFSGANVLTF
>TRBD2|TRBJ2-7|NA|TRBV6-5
TGTGCCAGCAGTTACTCTAGCGGGGGGGCCTACGAGCAGTACTTC
CASSYSSGGAYEQYF
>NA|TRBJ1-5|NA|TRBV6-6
TGTGCCAGCAGTTCGGGGACACTCACCCACCAGCCCCAGCATTTT
CASSSGTLTHQPQHF
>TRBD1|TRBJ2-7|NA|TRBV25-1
TGTGCCAGCAGTGAAGGGGGGAGACAGGGGCTCCGCGAGCAGTACTTC
CASSEGGRQGLREQYF
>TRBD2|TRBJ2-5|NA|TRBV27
TGTGCCAGCAGTCTCACAGCGGGAGTACAGACCCAGTACTTC
CASSLTAGVQTQYF
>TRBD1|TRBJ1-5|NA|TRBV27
TGTGCCAGCAGTTTAAGGAGGGGGCCAGGGAGCAATCAGCCCCAGCATTTT
CASSLRRGPGSNQPQHF
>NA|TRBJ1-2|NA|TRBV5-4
TGTGCCAGCAGCCAGGGCGGGGGGCGCGCCTATGGCTACACCTTC
CASSQGGGRAYGYTF
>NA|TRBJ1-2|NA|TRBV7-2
TGTGCCAGCAGCCCCAGGACAGAGTATGGCTACACCTTC
CASSPRTEYGYTF
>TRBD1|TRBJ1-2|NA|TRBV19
TGTGCCAGTCAGACAGGGGCTAACTATGGCTACACCTTC
CASQTGANYGYTF
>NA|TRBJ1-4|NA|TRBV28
TGTGCCGGGGGAGGGGGAGCTAATGAAAAACTGTTTTTT
CAGGGGANEKLFF